This T cell receptor (beta chain) was captured by sequencing in a study of T cell changes during pregnancy in multiple sclerosis. The V gene end was trimmed by 2 bases and the J gene end by 2 bases; junction bases not matched to a gene: 6. CDR3 length: 15 residues. CDR1 is MNHNS, CDR2 SASEGT, per germline. With regard to this clone: Other DNA variants within this sample encode the same CDR3.

TCRdb's copy holds only in-frame clones and misses some; the assay was immunoSEQ multiplex PCR. Counted here are just over 80,000 clones, roughly 96% occurring once; the ten biggest clones make up more than 0.95%. The TCR sequence derives from a female donor with multiple sclerosis, enrolled in a pregnancy study. The specimen comprised peripheral blood, sampled in the second trimester of pregnancy. The chain uses TRBV6-1 and TRBJ2-7; 7 bases are a match to TRBD1. The CDR3, as DNA: TGTGCCAGCAGTGAACGAGGGGGCCCTACCTACGAGCAGTACTTC. Protein: CASSERGGPTYEQYF.